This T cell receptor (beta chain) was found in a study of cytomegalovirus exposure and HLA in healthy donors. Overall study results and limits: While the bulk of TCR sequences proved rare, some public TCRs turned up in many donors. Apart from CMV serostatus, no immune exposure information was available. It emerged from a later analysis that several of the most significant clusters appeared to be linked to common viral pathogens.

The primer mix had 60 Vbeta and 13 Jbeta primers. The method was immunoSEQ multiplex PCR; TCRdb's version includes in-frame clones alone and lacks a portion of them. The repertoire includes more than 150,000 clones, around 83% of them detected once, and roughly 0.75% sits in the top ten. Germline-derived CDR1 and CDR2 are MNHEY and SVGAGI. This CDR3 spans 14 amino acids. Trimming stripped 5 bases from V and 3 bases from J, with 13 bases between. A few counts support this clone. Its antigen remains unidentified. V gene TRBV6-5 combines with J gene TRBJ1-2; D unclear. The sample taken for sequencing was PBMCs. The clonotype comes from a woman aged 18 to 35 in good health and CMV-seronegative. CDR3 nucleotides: TGTGCCAGCAGTATACAACAGAGTGACTATGGCTACACCTTC. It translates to CASSIQQSDYGYTF.